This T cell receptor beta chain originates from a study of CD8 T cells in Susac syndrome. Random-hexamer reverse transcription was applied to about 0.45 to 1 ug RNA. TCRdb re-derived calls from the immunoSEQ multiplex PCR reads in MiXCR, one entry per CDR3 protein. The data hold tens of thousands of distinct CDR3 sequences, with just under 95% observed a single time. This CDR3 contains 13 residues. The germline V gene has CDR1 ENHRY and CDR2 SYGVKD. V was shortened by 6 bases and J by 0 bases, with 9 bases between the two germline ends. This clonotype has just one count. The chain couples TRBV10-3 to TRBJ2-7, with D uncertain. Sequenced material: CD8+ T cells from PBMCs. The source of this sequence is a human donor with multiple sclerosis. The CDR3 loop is CAISRSYSYEQYF. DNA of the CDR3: TGTGCCATCAGCAGGAGCTACTCCTACGAGCAGTACTTC.